This is a list of T cell receptor beta chains from one sample in a study of T cell changes during pregnancy in multiple sclerosis. This table comes from immunoSEQ multiplex PCR, and its TCRdb copy is limited to in-frame clones, with some not included. Here the sample spans 65,000 to 70,000 clones, roughly 92% being singletons. The specimen was peripheral blood, collected in the third trimester of pregnancy. These receptors all stem from a female donor in good health, enrolled as a control in a pregnancy study. Both conserved end residues are part of each CDR3. The D gene is left open where the match is weak. Only some rows state a clone size, as once, few, many or a class for expanded clones.

>.|TRBV18|.|TRBJ2-6
TGTGCCAGCTCACCACTTCAGGCCTCTGGGGCCAACGTCCTGACTTTC
CASSPLQASGANVLTF
>.|TRBV10-3|.|TRBJ2-6
TGTGCCATCAGTGAGTTCGGGGGACCAAACTCTGGGGCCAACGTCCTGACTTTC
CAISEFGGPNSGANVLTF
>.|TRBV5-1|.|TRBJ2-1
TGCGCCAGCAGCCCGGACTTTAGCTCCTACAATGAGCAGTTCTTC
CASSPDFSSYNEQFF
>.|TRBV5-1|.|TRBJ2-3
TGCGCCAGCAGCTTTCGGAGTAGCACAGATACGCAGTATTTT
CASSFRSSTDTQYF
>once|TRBV27|TRBD2|TRBJ2-3
TGTGCCAGCAGTTCCCCCATAACTAGCGGGGCCACAGATACGCAGTATTTT
CASSSPITSGATDTQYF
>.|TRBV15|TRBD2|TRBJ2-5
TGTGCCACCAGCAGAGACCTACCTACTAGCGGTCAAGAGACCCAGTACTTC
CATSRDLPTSGQETQYF
>.|TRBV28|TRBD2|TRBJ2-7
TGTGCCAGCAGTTTAAGGGCGGGAGGTAGGTACGAGCAGTACTTC
CASSLRAGGRYEQYF
>.|TRBV4-1|.|TRBJ1-3
TGCGCCAGCAGCCAAGATGATTTGGCAAACACCATATATTTT
CASSQDDLANTIYF
>once|TRBV7-8|.|TRBJ2-3
TGTGCCACTTTCGGGGGGCCTCTCACAGATACGCAGTATTTT
CATFGGPLTDTQYF
>.|TRBV2|.|TRBJ2-7
TGTGCCAGCAGTCCCCCAGACCAGAGGAACGGCGAGCAGTACTTC
CASSPPDQRNGEQYF
>.|TRBV10-3|TRBD2|TRBJ2-2
TGTGCCACCCAACTAGCGGCGAACACCGGGGAGCTGTTTTTT
CATQLAANTGELFF
>.|TRBV30|TRBD1|TRBJ1-5
TGTGCCTGGTCCCAGGACAGGTCACAGCCCCAGCATTTT
CAWSQDRSQPQHF
>.|TRBV2|.|TRBJ2-7
TGTGCCAGCAGTGAGGCAATCCTGACCAAGGCGGACGAGCAGTACTTC
CASSEAILTKADEQYF
>once|TRBV4-2|TRBD2|TRBJ2-7
TGTGCCAGCAGCCAAGGACTAGCCGACGAGCAGTACTTC
CASSQGLADEQYF
>.|TRBV2|TRBD2|TRBJ2-7
TGTGCCAGCAGTGAAGTTGAGCGGGGGGTCAACGAGCAGTACTTC
CASSEVERGVNEQYF
>.|TRBV6-5|TRBD2|TRBJ2-7
TGTGCCAGCAGCCCACGACTAGCGGGAGACCACGAGCAGTACTTC
CASSPRLAGDHEQYF
>.|TRBV28|.|TRBJ2-3
TGTGCCAGCAGTTTAGCCGTTATAGCTCGTGGGGATACGCAGTATTTT
CASSLAVIARGDTQYF
>.|TRBV19|TRBD2|TRBJ2-7
TGTGCCAGTAGTATAGGCCTAGCGGGCGCCTACGAGCAGTACTTC
CASSIGLAGAYEQYF
>.|TRBV7-3|TRBD1|TRBJ2-3
TGTGCCAGCAGCTCACAGGGGGCCCCCACAGATACGCAGTATTTT
CASSSQGAPTDTQYF
>.|TRBV7-2|.|TRBJ2-5
TGTGCCAGCAGCTTAGGAGGGGGGGGGAACCAAGAGACCCAGTACTTC
CASSLGGGGNQETQYF
>few|TRBV6-6|TRBD1|TRBJ2-7
TGTGCCAGCACTCGCGCTGGACAGGGGGCCTACGAGCAGTACTTC
CASTRAGQGAYEQYF
>.|TRBV10-1|.|TRBJ1-4
TGCGCCAGCAGTCCCGGGGGGGAAAAACTGTTTTTT
CASSPGGEKLFF
>.|TRBV7-2|.|TRBJ2-2
TGTGCCAGCAGCCCAGGGATGGGACACGGGGAGCTGTTTTTT
CASSPGMGHGELFF
>.|TRBV28|.|TRBJ2-7
TGTGCCAGCAGTCGGGGATCTCCCTACGAGCAGTACTTC
CASSRGSPYEQYF
>.|TRBV5-1|.|TRBJ2-7
TGCGCCAGCAGCTCTGGGGCCCGGGCCATCGCCTACGAGCAGTACTTC
CASSSGARAIAYEQYF
>.|TRBV28|.|TRBJ1-2
TGTGCCAGCAGCCTCGCTAACTATGGCTACACCTTC
CASSLANYGYTF
>.|TRBV30|TRBD2|TRBJ2-1
TGTGCCTGGAGCTTAGGACTAGCGGGAGAATCTGAGCAGTTCTTC
CAWSLGLAGESEQFF
>.|TRBV28|TRBD1|TRBJ1-2
TGTGCCAATTCTCCCGGGACAGTCAACTATGGCTACACCTTC
CANSPGTVNYGYTF
>once|TRBV28|.|TRBJ1-4
TGTGCCAGCAGTTTCCTGTATAATGAAAAACTGTTTTTT
CASSFLYNEKLFF
>.|TRBV29-1|.|TRBJ2-1
TGCAGCGTTGCCGGACTCTCCTTCGGGAATGAGCAGTTCTTC
CSVAGLSFGNEQFF
>.|TRBV19|.|TRBJ1-1
TGTGCCAGTAGTATGAGAGGGCAGAACACTGAAGCTTTCTTT
CASSMRGQNTEAFF
>.|TRBV7-3|TRBD1|TRBJ2-7
TGTGCCAGCAGCCGGGACAGGGGATACGAGCAGTACTTC
CASSRDRGYEQYF
>.|TRBV5-1|.|TRBJ1-3
TGCGCCAGCAGCCCGTCGGGGGTCGGAAACACCATATATTTT
CASSPSGVGNTIYF
>.|TRBV18|.|TRBJ2-5
TGTGCCAGCTCACGGGAGTTGGAGGAGACCCAGTACTTC
CASSRELEETQYF
>.|TRBV5-1|TRBD1|TRBJ2-7
TGCGCCAGCAGCTCCGGGACAGGGGGCTACGAGCAGTACTTC
CASSSGTGGYEQYF
>.|TRBV10-3|.|TRBJ1-6
TGTGCCATCAGTGAGTCGAAGGTGGCAAACATCGGGTCACCCCTCCACTTT
CAISESKVANIGSPLHF